This is a list of T cell receptor beta chains from one sample in a study of blood T cells in healthy people across ages. From the 5' RACE reads, TCRdb called clonotypes with MiXCR, one entry per CDR3 protein. The table has about 1.6 million distinct CDR3 sequences, around 35% seen once. The material sequenced was blood. These receptors all come from a woman in her 30s in good health. The CDR3 runs from the conserved cysteine through the conserved F or W. Only part of the rows carry a size: once, few, many, or a class if the clone is expanded.

clone_size j_call v_call cdr3_aa
. TRBJ2-3 TRBV7-3 CASSRGGGFTDTQYF
. TRBJ1-2 TRBV19 CASSRTGSRDGYTF
few TRBJ2-7 TRBV6-1 CASSEGGRSAYEQYF
many TRBJ2-7 TRBV10-3 CAISEVGGTGVEQYF
once TRBJ1-5 TRBV6-1 CASSDTYQPQHF
. TRBJ2-1 TRBV7-8 CASSQPSKNNEQFF
. TRBJ2-6 TRBV27 CASSLQWRNSGANVLTF
. TRBJ2-5 TRBV3-1 CASSQAGTGGTQYF
. TRBJ2-5 TRBV2 CASMQDRVGETQYF
many TRBJ1-1 TRBV20-1 CSGNTEAFF
. TRBJ2-5 TRBV12-3/TRBV12-4 CASSPQHRAQQETQYF
few TRBJ2-5 TRBV3-1 CASSQGLAGLGETQYF
. TRBJ1-2 TRBV27 CASTSTPNYGYTF
many TRBJ2-5 TRBV27 CASGYGEETQYF
. TRBJ2-1 TRBV7-3 CASSPKGLAGEVAYNEQFF
. TRBJ2-3 TRBV20-1 CSASSPLAGGLGNTQYF
. TRBJ2-7 TRBV20-1 CSAPEGGPSSNEQYF
. TRBJ2-7 TRBV7-9 CASSRQGRDDEQYF
. TRBJ2-5 TRBV27 CASSLIEGRETQYF
. TRBJ2-5 TRBV10-2 CASSEGRGQQETQYF
many TRBJ2-3 TRBV4-1 CASSQVTGGTDTQYF
few TRBJ2-4 TRBV6-1 CASSEEFQGLVWGIQYF
. TRBJ1-2 TRBV6-5 CASSYSIFTTYGYTF
few TRBJ2-5 TRBV12-3/TRBV12-4 CASSFRTSGGGTQYF
few TRBJ2-3 TRBV15 CATSRASGRYTDTQYF
. TRBJ1-2 TRBV29-1 CSVEARDRAGYTF
few TRBJ2-1 TRBV9 CASSEGLPSYNEQFF
few TRBJ2-3 TRBV9 CAIHGEDPDTQYF
few TRBJ2-7 TRBV20-1 CSAQISPTLYEQYF
few TRBJ2-7 TRBV25-1 CASSPIAGGSYEQYF
few TRBJ1-5 TRBV20-1 CSARSQGDVQPQHF
few TRBJ2-1 TRBV27 CASSPRSVAGGNEQFF
. TRBJ1-5 TRBV7-2 CASSLGATDYQPQHF
. TRBJ2-3 TRBV5-1 CASSLGSTLPTDTQYF
few TRBJ2-1 TRBV3-1 CASSQSLIIALTYNEQFF
few TRBJ2-5 TRBV6-5 CASSYSISGRQETQYF
. TRBJ2-1 TRBV7-6 CASSPGQGARPVYNEQFF
. . TRBV20-1 CSATSRGSGPRGRYNEQYF
many TRBJ2-4 TRBV20-1 CSSPGLAFAKNIQYF
many TRBJ2-2 TRBV12-3/TRBV12-4 CASSPGGELFF
. TRBJ1-2 TRBV2 CASSDGMRGYTF